These T cell receptor beta chains were read from a single sample in a study of OX40 agonist ivuxolimab in advanced cancers. The table came from immunoSEQ multiplex PCR; TCRdb's copy has only in-frame clones and leaves some out. Of 45,000 to 65,000 clones in the sample, 88% were seen once. The source was CD4+ or CD8+ T cells sorted from blood, collected in a trial of the OX40 agonist ivuxolimab. The receptors derive from an adult with an advanced solid tumor such as melanoma, head and neck, liver or kidney cancer. The CDR3 runs from the conserved cysteine through the conserved F or W. The D gene is left open where the match is weak.

D: -
length: 12
J: TRBJ2-5
V: TRBV5-4
DNA: TGTGCCAGCAGCCATCCATCCGGGACCCAGTACTTC
CDR3: CASSHPSGTQYF

D: TRBD2
length: 15
J: TRBJ2-5
V: TRBV9
DNA: TGTGCCAGCAGCGCCCGGACTAGCGCCCAAGAGACCCAGTACTTC
CDR3: CASSARTSAQETQYF

D: -
length: 14
J: TRBJ1-1
V: TRBV6-5
DNA: TGTGCCAGCAGTTATTCGTTTTTGGGGCCCCAAACTTTCTTT
CDR3: CASSYSFLGPQTFF

D: -
length: 16
J: TRBJ1-1
V: TRBV9
DNA: TGTGCCAGCAGCGTAGACTTCGGCAGGGTTGTCACTGAAGCTTTCTTT
CDR3: CASSVDFGRVVTEAFF

D: TRBD1
length: 14
J: TRBJ1-2
V: TRBV19
DNA: TGTGCCAGTAGTACCCAGGGGGCATACTATGGCTACACCTTC
CDR3: CASSTQGAYYGYTF

D: TRBD2
length: 15
J: TRBJ2-1
V: TRBV19
DNA: TGTGCCAGTAGTAAAACTAGCGGGTCTTACAATGAGCAGTTCTTC
CDR3: CASSKTSGSYNEQFF

D: -
length: 16
J: TRBJ2-2
V: TRBV9
DNA: TGTGCCAGCAGCCCAGGGTCGGTGGCGGGGCCCGGGGAGCTGTTTTTT
CDR3: CASSPGSVAGPGELFF

D: -
length: 15
J: TRBJ2-1
V: TRBV28
DNA: TGTGCCAGCAGTTCACAGGGAAAGTCCTACAATGAGCAGTTCTTC
CDR3: CASSSQGKSYNEQFF

D: -
length: 16
J: TRBJ1-1
V: TRBV28
DNA: TGTGCCAGCTATCGTCGGGGGGGCGCGATTGGCGCTGAAGCTTTCTTT
CDR3: CASYRRGGAIGAEAFF

D: -
length: 13
J: TRBJ1-5
V: TRBV30
DNA: TGTGCCTGGAGTGTCGGGACCGATGGGCCCCAGCATTTT
CDR3: CAWSVGTDGPQHF

D: -
length: 13
J: TRBJ1-2
V: TRBV7-9
DNA: TGTGCCAGCAGCTCCCCGACAGAGTATGGCTACACCTTC
CDR3: CASSSPTEYGYTF

D: -
length: 12
J: TRBJ2-5
V: TRBV28
DNA: TGTGCCAGCAGTTTCCGGCAAGAGACCCAGTACTTC
CDR3: CASSFRQETQYF

D: TRBD1
length: 14
J: TRBJ2-7
V: TRBV30
DNA: TGTGCCTGGAGCCTGGGACAGGGTGCCTACGAGCAGTACTTC
CDR3: CAWSLGQGAYEQYF

D: TRBD1
length: 15
J: TRBJ2-5
V: TRBV5-1
DNA: TGCGCCAGCAGCTTGTATGCCGGGACAGGGGTGACCCAGTACTTC
CDR3: CASSLYAGTGVTQYF